This T cell receptor beta chain was recovered during a study of cytomegalovirus exposure and HLA in healthy donors. Study overall: Earlier, 95 million to 140 million unique TCR beta sequences were recovered from roughly 180 million T cells by an analysis. The study's findings and limits: An analysis that was carried out later associated 16,951 TCR beta sequences with HLA alleles at 0.05 false discovery rate. Researchers reported in a later analysis that a missense DCLRE1C variant was tied to TCR beta V- and J-gene trimming. The study put 150 to 200 TCR beta chains on its list as cytomegalovirus-associated.

After removal of 3 bases from V and 8 bases from J, the junction contained 17 bases not matched to a gene. CDR1 is LNHDA and CDR2 is SQIVND in the germline V gene (reference sequence). The CDR3 has 17 amino acids. The PCR made use of 60 Vbeta and 13 Jbeta primers. The assay was immunoSEQ multiplex PCR, and TCRdb's table has in-frame clones only and misses some. The sample contains some 150,000 clones, approximately 80% of which appear only once. As regards this clone: The antigen is not known.

The receptor was derived from a woman aged 50 to 60 in good health and CMV-seropositive. The sequenced sample was PBMCs. The rearrangement uses TRBV19 and TRBJ1-2; 8 nucleotides align to TRBD1. As DNA, the CDR3 is TGTGCCAGTAGTATGGACTTACAGGGGGGGGCTTCGGAAGGCTACACCTTC. This translates into CASSMDLQGGASEGYTF.